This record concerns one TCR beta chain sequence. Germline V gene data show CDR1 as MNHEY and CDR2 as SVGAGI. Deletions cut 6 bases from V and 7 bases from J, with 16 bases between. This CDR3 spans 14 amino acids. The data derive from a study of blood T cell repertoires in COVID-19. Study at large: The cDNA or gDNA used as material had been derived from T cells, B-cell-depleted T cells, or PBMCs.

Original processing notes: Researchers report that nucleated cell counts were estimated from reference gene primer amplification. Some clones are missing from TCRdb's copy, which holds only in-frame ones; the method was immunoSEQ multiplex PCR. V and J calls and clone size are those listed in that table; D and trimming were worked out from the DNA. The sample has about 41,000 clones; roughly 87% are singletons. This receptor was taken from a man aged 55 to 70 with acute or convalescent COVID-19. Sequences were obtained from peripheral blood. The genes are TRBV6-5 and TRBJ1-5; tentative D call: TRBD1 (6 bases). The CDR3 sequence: CASSPTGTRQPQHF. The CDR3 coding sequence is TGTGCCAGCAGCCCAACCGGGACAAGGCAGCCCCAGCATTTT.